The T cell receptor beta chain under discussion was sequenced for a study of naive and memory T cell subsets. Study-wide points: Both skin biopsy types reportedly yielded TCRs, tuberculin sites far more. More TCRs at tuberculin sites were read as hypersensitivity T cell infiltration.

The treatment here: skin biopsy from PPD injection site in Mantoux-positive individual. Input was about 1 to 1,100 ng of DNase-treated total RNA without cell sorting. TCR cDNA received a 3' ligated oligonucleotide that carried a UMI. Alpha and beta constant region primers primed reverse transcription for blood and skin samples. Amplification of ligated cDNA took four PCR rounds with SP2 and nested alpha and beta constant primers. TCRdb reprocessed the UMI-ligation and nested PCR reads with MiXCR, giving one entry per CDR3 protein. The table has under 20,000 distinct CDR3 sequences, approximately 9.7% seen once. About this clonotype: What it binds is unknown.

This CDR3 is 15 amino acids long. V lost 8 bases, J lost 5 bases, and 19 bases lay in between. The V gene's germline CDR1 is MDHEN and CDR2 SYDVKM. The starting material was skin, obtained from a tuberculin skin test site. This chain joins TRBV28 and TRBJ1-5; maybe TRBD1 (5 bases). The sequence derives from an adult in good health. This CDR3 is CASDPRGTCDQPQHF. CDR3 in DNA: TGTGCCAGCGATCCGCGAGGGACGTGTGATCAGCCCCAGCATTTT.